This T cell receptor beta chain stems from a study of shared clonotypes between healthy human individuals. The CDR3 length is 13 residues. From germline, CDR1 is WNHNN and CDR2 SYGVQD (reference sequence). The germline V and J ends were trimmed by 2 bases and 0 bases, with 5 bases remaining between them. This clone was seen once. Additional DNA sequences in this sample encode the identical CDR3. Assay: immunoSEQ multiplex PCR; the TCRdb copy retains only in-frame clones and omits some. Of about 1,800,000 clones in the sample, roughly 95% were seen once. CD8 cells regarded as naive lacked CD45RO, were positively chosen for CCR7, and omitted terminally differentiated effector memory CD45RA+ cells.

The sample was naive CD8+ T cells sorted from blood. The receptor comes from a man aged 18 to 29 in good health. The gene calls are TRBV10-1 and TRBJ2-7; D is uncertain. The CDR3 region has the DNA TGCGCCAGCAGTGAGGGTAACTCCTACGAGCAGTACTTC. Translating it yields CASSEGNSYEQYF.